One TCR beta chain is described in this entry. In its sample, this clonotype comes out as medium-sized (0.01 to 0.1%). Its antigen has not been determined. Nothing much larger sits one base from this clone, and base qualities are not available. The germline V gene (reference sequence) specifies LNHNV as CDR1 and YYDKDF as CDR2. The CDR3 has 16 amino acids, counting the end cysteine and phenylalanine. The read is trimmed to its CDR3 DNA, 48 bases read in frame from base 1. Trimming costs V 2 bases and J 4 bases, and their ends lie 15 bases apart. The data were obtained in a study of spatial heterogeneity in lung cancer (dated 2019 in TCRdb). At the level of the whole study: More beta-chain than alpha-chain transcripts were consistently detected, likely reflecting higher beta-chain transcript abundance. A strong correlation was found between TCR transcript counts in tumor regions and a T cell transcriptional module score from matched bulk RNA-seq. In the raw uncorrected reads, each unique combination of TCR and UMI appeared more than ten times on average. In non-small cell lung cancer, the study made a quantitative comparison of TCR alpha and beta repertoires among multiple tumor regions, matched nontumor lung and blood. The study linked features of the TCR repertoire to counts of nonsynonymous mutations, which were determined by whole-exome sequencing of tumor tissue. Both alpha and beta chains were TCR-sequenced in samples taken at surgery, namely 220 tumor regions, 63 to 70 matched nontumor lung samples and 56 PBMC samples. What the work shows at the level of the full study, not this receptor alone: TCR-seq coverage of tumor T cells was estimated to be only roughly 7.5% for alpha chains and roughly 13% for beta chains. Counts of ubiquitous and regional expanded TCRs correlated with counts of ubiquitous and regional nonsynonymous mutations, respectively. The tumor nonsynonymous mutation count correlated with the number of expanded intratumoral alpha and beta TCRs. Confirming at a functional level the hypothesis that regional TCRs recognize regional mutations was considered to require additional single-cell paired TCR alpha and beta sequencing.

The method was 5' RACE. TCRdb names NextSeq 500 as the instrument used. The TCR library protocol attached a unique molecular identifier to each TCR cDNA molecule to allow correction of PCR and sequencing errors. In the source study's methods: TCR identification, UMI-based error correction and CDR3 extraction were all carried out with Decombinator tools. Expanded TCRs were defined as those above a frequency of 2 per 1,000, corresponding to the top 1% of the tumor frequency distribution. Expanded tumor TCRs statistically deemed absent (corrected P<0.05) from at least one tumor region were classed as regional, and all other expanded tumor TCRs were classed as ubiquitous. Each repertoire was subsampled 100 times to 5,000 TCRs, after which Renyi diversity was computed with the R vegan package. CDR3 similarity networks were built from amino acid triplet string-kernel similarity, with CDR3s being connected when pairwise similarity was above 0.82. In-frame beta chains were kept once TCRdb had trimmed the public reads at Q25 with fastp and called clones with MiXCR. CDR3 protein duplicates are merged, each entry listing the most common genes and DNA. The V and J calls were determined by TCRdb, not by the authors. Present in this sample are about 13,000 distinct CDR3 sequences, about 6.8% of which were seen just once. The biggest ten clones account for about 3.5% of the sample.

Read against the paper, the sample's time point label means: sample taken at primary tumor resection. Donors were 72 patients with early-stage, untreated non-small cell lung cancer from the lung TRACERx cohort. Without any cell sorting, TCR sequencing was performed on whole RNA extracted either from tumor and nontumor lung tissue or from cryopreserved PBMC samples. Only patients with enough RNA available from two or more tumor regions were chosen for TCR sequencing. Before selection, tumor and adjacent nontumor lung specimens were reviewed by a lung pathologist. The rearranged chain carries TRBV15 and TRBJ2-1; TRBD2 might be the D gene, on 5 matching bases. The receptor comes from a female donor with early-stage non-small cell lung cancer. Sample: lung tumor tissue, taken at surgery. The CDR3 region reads CATSRRGGRNYNEQFF. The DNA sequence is TGTGCCACCAGCAGACGAGGAGGCCGAAATTACAATGAGCAGTTCTTC.